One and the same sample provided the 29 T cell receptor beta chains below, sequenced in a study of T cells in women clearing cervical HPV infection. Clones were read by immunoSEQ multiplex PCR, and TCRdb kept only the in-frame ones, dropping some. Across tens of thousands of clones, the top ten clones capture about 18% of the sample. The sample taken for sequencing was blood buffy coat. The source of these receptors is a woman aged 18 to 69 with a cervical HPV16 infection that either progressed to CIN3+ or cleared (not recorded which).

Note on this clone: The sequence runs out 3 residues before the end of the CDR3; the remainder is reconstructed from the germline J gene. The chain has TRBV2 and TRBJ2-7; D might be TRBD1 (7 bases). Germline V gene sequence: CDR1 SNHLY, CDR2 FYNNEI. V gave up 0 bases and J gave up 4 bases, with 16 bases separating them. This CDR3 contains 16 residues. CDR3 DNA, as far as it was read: TGTGCCAGCAGTGAAGCTTCAGGGGGGCCGGGTTACGAG. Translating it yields CASSEASGGPGYE. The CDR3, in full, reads CASSEASGGPGYEQYF. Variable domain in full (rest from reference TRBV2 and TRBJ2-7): EPEVTQTPSHQVTQMGQEVILRCVPISNHLYFYWYRQILGQKVEFLVSFYNNEISEKSEIFDDQFSVERPDGSNFTLKIRSTKLEDSAMYFCASSEASGGPGYEQYFGPGTRLTVT.

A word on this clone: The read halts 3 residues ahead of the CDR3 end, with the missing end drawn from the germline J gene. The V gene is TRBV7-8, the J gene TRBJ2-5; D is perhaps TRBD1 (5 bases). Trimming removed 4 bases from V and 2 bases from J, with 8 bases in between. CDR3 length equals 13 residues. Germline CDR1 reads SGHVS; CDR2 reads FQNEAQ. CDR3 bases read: TGTGCCAGCAGCTCAGGGTATCAAGAGACC. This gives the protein CASSSGYQET. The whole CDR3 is CASSSGYQETQYF.

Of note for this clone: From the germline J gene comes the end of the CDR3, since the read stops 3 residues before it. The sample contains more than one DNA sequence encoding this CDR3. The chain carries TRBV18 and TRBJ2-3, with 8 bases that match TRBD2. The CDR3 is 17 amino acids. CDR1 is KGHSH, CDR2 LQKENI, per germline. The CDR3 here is CASSPAGASGLPETQYF. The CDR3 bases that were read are TGTGCCAGCTCCCCAGCAGGTGCTAGCGGGCTGCCGGAGACG.

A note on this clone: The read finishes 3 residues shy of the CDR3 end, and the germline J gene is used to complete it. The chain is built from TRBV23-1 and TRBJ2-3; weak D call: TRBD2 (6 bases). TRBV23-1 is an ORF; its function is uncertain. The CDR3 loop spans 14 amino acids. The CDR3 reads CASWRLVLSETQYF. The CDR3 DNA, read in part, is TGCGCCAGCTGGAGACTAGTCCTGTCGGAGACG.

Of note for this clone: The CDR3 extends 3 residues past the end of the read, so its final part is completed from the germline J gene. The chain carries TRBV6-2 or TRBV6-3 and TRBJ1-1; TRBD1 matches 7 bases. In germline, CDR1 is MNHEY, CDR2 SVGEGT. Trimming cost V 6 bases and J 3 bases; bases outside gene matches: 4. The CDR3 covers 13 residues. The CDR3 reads CASRRQGHTEAFF. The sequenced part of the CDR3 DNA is TGTGCCAGCAGGCGACAGGGACACACTGAA.

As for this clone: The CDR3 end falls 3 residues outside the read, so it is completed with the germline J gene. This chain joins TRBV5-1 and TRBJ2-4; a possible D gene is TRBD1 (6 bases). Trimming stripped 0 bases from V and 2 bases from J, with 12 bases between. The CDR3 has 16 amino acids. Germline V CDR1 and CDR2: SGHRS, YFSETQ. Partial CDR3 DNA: TGCGCCAGCAGCTTGGCGCAGGGGTTTCCCAAAAACATT. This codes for CASSLAQGFPKNI. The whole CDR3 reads CASSLAQGFPKNIQYF.

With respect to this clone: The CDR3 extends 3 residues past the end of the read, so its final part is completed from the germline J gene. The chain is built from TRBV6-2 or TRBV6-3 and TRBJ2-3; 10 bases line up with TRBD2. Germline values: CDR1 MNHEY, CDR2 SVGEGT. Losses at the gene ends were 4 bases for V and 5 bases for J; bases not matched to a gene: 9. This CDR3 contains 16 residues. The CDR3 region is CASSLPGIAGGDTQYF. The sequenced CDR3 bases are TGTGCCAGCAGTTTGCCGGGTATAGCGGGGGGAGATACG.

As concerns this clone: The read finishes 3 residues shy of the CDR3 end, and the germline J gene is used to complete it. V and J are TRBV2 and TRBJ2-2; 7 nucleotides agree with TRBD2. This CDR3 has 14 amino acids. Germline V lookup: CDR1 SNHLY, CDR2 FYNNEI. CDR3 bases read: TGTGCCAGCAGCCCCCGGACCCGGGGGGAAAAG. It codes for CASSPRTRGEK. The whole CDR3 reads CASSPRTRGEKLFF.

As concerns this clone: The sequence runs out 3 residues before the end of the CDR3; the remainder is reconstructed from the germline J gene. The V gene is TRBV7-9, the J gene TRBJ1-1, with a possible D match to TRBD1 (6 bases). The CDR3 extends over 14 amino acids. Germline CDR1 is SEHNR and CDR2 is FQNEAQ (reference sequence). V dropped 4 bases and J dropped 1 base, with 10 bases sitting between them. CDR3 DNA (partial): TGTGCCAGCAGCTCAACCAGGGGGAACACTGAA. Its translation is CASSSTRGNTE. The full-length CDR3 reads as CASSSTRGNTEAFF. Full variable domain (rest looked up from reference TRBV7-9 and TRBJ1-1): DTGVSQNPRHKITKRGQNVTFRCDPISEHNRLYWYRQTLGQGPEFLTYFQNEAQLEKSRLLSDRFSAERPKGSFSTLEIQRTEQGDSAMYLCASSSTRGNTEAFFGQGTRLTVV.

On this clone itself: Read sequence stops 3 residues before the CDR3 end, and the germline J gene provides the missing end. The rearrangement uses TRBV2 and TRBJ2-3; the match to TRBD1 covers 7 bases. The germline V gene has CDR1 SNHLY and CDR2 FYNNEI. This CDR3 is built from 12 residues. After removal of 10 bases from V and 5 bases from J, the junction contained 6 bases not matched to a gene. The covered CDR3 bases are TGTGCCACCGGACAGGCTGGAGATACG. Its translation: CATGQAGDT. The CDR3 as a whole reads CATGQAGDTQYF.

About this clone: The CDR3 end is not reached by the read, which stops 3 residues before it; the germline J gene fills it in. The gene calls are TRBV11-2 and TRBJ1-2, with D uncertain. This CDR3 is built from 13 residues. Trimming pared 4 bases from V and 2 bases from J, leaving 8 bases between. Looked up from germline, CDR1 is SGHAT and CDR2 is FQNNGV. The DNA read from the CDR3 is TGTGCCAGCAGCTCCCTCAGGAACTATGGC. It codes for CASSSLRNYG. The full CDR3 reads CASSSLRNYGYTF.

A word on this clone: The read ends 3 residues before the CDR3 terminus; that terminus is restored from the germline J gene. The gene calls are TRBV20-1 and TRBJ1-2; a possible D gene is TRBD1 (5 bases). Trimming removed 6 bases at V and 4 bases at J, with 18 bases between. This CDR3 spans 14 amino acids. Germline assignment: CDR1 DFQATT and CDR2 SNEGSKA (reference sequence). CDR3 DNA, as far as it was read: TGCAGTGCCACGCAGGGTCCCGGGCGCTATGGC. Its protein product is CSATQGPGRYG. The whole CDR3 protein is CSATQGPGRYGYTF.

The covered CDR3 bases are TGTGCCAGCAGCCAATGGACTAGCTCAGAGACC. As protein: CASSQWTSSET. The entire CDR3 protein is CASSQWTSSETQYF. The V call is TRBV7-8, the J call TRBJ2-5; the match to TRBD2 covers 8 bases. Sequencing ends 3 residues short of the CDR3 end; the germline J gene provides the rest. The junction had 6 bases not matched to a gene; V was cut back by 5 bases and J by 4 bases. CDR3 length equals 14 residues. CDR1 SGHVS and CDR2 FQNEAQ come from the germline V gene.

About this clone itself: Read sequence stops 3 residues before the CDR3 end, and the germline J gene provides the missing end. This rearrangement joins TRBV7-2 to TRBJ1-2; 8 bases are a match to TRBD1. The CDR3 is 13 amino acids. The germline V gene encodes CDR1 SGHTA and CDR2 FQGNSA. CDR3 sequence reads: CASSSQGADDYTF. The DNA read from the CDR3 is TGTGCCAGCAGCTCCCAGGGGGCGGATGAC.

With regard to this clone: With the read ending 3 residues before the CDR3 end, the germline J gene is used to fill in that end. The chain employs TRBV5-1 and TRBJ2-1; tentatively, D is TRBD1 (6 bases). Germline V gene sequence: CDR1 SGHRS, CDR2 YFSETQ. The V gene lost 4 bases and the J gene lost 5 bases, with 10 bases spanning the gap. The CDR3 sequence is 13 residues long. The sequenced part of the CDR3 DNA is TGCGCCAGCAGCATAGGACAGAACAATGAG. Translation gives CASSIGQNNE. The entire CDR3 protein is CASSIGQNNEQFF.

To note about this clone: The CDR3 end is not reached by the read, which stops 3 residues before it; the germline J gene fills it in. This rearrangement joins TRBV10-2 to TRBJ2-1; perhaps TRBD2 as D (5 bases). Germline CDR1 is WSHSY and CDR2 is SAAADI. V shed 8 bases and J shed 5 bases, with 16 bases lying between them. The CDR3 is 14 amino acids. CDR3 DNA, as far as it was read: TGCGCCAGCGGTTCCGTGACTACGAACAATGAG. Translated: CASGSVTTNNE. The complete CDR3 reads CASGSVTTNNEQFF.

The CDR3 region is CASSLGGQQNQPQHF. The CDR3 DNA, read in part, is TGTGCCAGCAGCTTAGGGGGACAGCAAAATCAGCCC. The chain couples TRBV7-8 to TRBJ1-5; 7 bases fit TRBD1. The read finishes 3 residues shy of the CDR3 end, and the germline J gene is used to complete it. The CDR3 is made up of 15 amino acids. V lost 1 base and J lost 4; bases outside the gene matches: 4. Germline CDR1 is SGHVS and CDR2 is FQNEAQ.

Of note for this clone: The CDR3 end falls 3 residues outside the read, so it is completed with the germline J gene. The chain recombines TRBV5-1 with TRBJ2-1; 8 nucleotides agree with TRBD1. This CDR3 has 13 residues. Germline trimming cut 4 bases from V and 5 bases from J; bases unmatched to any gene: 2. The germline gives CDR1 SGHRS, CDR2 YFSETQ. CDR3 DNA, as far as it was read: TGCGCCAGCAGCCCGGACAGGGACAATGAG. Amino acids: CASSPDRDNE. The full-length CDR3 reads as CASSPDRDNEQFF.

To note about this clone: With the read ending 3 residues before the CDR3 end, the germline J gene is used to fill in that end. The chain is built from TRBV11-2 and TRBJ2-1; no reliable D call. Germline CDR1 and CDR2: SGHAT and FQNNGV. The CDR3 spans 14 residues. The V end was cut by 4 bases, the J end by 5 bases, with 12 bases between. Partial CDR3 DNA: TGTGCCAGCAGCTACGTACGCTATGACAATGAG. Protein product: CASSYVRYDNE. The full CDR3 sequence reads CASSYVRYDNEQFF.

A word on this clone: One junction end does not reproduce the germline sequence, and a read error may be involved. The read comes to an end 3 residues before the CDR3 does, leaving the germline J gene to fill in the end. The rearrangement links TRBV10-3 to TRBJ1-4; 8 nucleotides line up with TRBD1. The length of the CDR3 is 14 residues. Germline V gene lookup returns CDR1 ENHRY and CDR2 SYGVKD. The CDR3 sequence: CAIGDRGGNEKLFF. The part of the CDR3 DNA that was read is TGTGCCATCGGTGACAGGGGTGGTAATGAAAAA.

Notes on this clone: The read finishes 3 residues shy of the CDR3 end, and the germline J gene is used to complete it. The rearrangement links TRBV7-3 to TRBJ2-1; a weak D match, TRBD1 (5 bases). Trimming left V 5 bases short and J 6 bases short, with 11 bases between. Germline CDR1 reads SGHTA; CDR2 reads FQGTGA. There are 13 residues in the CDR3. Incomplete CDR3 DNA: TGTGCCAGCAGCCTCCAGGGTTCCAATGAG. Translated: CASSLQGSNE. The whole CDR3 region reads CASSLQGSNEQFF.

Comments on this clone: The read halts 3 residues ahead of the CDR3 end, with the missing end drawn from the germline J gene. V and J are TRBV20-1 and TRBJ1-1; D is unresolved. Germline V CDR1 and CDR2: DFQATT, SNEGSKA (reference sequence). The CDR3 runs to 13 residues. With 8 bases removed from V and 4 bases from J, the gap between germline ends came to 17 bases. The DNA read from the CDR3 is TGCAGTACCTCCGGTGCCCTGAGCACTGAA. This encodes CSTSGALSTE. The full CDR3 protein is CSTSGALSTEAFF.

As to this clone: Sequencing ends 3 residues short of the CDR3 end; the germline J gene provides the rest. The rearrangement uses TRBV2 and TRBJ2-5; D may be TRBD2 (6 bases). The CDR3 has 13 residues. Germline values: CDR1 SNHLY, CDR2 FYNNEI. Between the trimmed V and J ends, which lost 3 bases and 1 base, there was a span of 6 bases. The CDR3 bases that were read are TGTGCCAGCAGTGAGGGACTCCAAGAGACC. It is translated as CASSEGLQET. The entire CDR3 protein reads CASSEGLQETQYF.

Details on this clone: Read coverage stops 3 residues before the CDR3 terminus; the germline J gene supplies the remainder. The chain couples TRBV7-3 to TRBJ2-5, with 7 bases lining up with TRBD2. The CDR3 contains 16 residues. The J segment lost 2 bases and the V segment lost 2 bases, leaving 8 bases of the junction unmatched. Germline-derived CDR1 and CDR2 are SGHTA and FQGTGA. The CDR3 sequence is CASSLGPYGGQETQYF. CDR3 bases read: TGTGCCAGCAGCTTAGGGCCCTACGGGGGGCAAGAGACC.

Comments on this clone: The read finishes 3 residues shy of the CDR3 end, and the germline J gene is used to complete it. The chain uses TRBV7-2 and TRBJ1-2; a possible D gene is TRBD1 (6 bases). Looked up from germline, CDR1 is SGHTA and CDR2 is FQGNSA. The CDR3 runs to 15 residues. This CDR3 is CASSLKAGAYNDYTF. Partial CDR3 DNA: TGTGCCAGCAGCTTAAAAGCGGGGGCCTACAATGAC.

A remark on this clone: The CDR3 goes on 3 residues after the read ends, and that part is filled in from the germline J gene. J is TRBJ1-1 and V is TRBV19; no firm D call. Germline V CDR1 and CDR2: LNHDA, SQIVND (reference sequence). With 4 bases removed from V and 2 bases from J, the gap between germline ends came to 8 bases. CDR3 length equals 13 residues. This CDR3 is CASSSQLNTEAFF. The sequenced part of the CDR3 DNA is TGTGCCAGTAGTAGTCAGTTAAACACTGAA.

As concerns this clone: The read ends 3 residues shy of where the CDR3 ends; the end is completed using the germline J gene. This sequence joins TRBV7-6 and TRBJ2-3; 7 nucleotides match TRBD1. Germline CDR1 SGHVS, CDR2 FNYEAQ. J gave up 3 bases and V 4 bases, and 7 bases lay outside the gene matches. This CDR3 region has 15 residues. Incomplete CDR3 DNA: TGTGCCAGCAGCTCCCGACAGGGTCTAACAGATACG. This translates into CASSSRQGLTDT. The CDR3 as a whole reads CASSSRQGLTDTQYF.

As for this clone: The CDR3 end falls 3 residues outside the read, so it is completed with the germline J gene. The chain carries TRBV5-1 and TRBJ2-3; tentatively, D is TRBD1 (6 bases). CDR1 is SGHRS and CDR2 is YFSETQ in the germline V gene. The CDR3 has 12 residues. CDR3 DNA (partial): TGCGCCAGCAGGTTAGGGGGAGAGACG. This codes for CASRLGGET. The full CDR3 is CASRLGGETQYF.

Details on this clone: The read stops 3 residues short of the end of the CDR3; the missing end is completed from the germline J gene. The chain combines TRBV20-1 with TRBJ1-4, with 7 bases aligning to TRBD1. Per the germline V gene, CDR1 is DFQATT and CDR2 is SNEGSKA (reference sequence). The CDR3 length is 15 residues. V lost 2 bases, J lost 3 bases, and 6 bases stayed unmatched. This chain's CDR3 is CSARRQGGANEKLFF. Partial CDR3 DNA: TGCAGTGCTAGAAGACAGGGAGGGGCTAATGAAAAA.